This T cell receptor (beta chain) was captured in a study of blood T cells in healthy people across ages. The CDR3 is made up of 14 amino acids. Germline CDR1 reads ENHRY; CDR2 reads SYGVKD. Sample-barcoded 5' priming and a J-beta primer mix drove a second PCR of roughly 7 to 11 cycles. TCRdb reprocessed the 5' RACE reads with MiXCR, giving one entry per CDR3 protein. Among around 800,000 distinct CDR3 sequences, roughly 60% were seen once, and the ten largest hold about a quarter. The sequence derives from a man aged 25 to 40 in good health. The rearrangement uses TRBV10-3 and TRBJ2-4; 8 nucleotides match TRBD1. The J call may be in error: the DNA end matches TRBJ2-7 better. Sequenced sample: blood. The CDR3: CAIKGTGGTYEQYF. As DNA, the CDR3 is TGTGCCATTAAAGGGACAGGCGGCACCTACGAGCAGTACTTC.